The source of this T cell receptor beta chain is a study of cytomegalovirus exposure and HLA in healthy donors. The primer mix had 60 Vbeta and 13 Jbeta primers. The method was immunoSEQ multiplex PCR; TCRdb's version includes in-frame clones alone and lacks a portion of them. This table holds around 200,000 clones, over 65% found once. CDR1 is MNHNY, CDR2 SVGAGI, per germline (reference sequence). V shed 7 bases and J shed 9 bases, with 13 bases lying between them. The CDR3 spans 13 residues. Material: PBMCs. The sequence came from a man aged 35 to 55 in good health and CMV-seronegative. The chain recombines TRBV6-6 with TRBJ1-6, with D possibly being TRBD1 (6 bases). DNA of the CDR3: TGTGCCAGCAATACAGGGCCCACTTCACCCCTCCACTTT. Its translation is CASNTGPTSPLHF.